This T cell receptor beta chain was documented in a study of blood T cell repertoires in COVID-19. Study background: Acute and convalescent COVID-19 samples came from the United States, Italy and Spain.

The CDR3 is 17 amino acids. The germline V gene has CDR1 SGHTA and CDR2 FQGTGA. V was pared by 5 bases and J by 6 bases, with 13 bases of the junction left unmatched. Under the authors' procedure: Reference gene primers were amplified, and this amplification served to estimate nucleated cell counts. Assay used: immunoSEQ multiplex PCR; TCRdb lists only in-frame clones, some missing. That table is the source of V, J and clone size, and D and trimming were worked out from the DNA. This table holds around 34,000 clones, roughly 80% found once. In this sample, this clone turned up once. Material: peripheral blood. The chain uses TRBV7-3 and TRBJ2-2, with 9 bases that match TRBD1. This receptor was obtained from a man in his fifties or sixties with acute or convalescent COVID-19. CDR3 nucleotides: TGTGCCAGCAGCCTTGTCGGGACAGGGTCGAGTGCCGGGGAGCTGTTTTTT. Encoded protein: CASSLVGTGSSAGELFF. Full variable domain (remainder filled in from reference TRBV7-3 and TRBJ2-2): GAGVSQTPSNKVTEKGKYVELRCDPISGHTALYWYRQSLGQGPEFLIYFQGTGAADDSGLPNDRFFAVRPEGSVSTLKIQRTERGDSAVYLCASSLVGTGSSAGELFFGEGSRLTVL.